This T cell receptor beta chain was obtained from a study of control samples from healthy donors and cancer patients. Germline V lookup: CDR1 MNHEY, CDR2 SMNVEV (reference sequence). This CDR3 is built from 13 residues. With 3 bases removed from V and 10 bases from J, the gap between germline ends came to 15 bases. Using immunoSEQ multiplex PCR, the repertoire was profiled, and TCRdb retains in-frame clones only, with some absent. In the table there are 180,000 or so clones, roughly 95% of which are singletons. The source material was blood. The TCR originated in a woman in her fifties or sixties in good health. The chain combines TRBV27 with TRBJ1-1, with TRBD1 as a possible D gene (6 bases). CDR3 nucleotide sequence: TGTGCCAGCAGTTTTGGACAGCTTAAGATAGCTTTCTTT. It specifies CASSFGQLKIAFF.